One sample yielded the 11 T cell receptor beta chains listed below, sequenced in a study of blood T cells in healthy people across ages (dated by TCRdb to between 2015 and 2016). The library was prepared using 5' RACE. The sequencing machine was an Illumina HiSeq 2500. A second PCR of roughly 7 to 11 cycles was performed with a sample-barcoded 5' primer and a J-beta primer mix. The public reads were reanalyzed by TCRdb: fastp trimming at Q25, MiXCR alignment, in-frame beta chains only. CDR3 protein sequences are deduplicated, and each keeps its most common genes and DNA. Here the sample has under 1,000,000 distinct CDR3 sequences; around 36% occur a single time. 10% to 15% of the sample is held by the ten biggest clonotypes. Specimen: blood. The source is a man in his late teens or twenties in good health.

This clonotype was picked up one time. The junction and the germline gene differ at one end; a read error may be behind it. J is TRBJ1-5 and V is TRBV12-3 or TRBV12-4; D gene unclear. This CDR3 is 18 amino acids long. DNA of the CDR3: TGTGCCGGCAGTTTTACCCTAGGGTTGGGTCACAGCAATCAGCCCCAGCATTTT. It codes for CAGSFTLGLGHSNQPQHF.

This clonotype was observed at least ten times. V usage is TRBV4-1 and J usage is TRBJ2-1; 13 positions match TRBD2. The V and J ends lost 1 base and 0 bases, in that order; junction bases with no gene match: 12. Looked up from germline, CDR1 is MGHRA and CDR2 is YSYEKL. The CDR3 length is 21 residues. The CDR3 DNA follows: TGCGCCAGCAGCCAAGGACCTTGGACTAGCGGGGGTCAATTCTCCTACAATGAGCAGTTCTTC. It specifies CASSQGPWTSGGQFSYNEQFF.

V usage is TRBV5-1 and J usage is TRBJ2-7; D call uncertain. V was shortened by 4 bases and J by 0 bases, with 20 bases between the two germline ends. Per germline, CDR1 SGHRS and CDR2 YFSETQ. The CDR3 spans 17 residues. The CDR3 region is CASSPSVRLASSYEQYF. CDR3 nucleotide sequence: TGCGCCAGCAGCCCTTCTGTTCGTCTTGCGAGCTCCTACGAGCAGTACTTC.

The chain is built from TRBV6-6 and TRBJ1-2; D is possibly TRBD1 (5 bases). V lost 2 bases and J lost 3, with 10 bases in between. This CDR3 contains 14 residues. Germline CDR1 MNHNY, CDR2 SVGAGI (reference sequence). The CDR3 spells CASSYPGTDYGYTF. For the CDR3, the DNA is TGTGCCAGCAGTTACCCCGGGACTGACTATGGCTACACCTTC.

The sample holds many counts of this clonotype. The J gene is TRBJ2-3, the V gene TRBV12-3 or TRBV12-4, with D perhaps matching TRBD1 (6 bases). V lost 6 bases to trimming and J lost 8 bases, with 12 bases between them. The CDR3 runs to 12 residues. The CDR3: CASREGGLTQYF. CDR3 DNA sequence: TGTGCCAGCAGGGAAGGGGGTCTTACGCAGTATTTT.

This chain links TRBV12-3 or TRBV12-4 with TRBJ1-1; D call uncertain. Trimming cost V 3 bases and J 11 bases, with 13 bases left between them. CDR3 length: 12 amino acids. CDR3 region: CASSFGKPRAFF. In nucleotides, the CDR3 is TGTGCCAGCAGTTTTGGCAAACCTCGCGCTTTCTTT.

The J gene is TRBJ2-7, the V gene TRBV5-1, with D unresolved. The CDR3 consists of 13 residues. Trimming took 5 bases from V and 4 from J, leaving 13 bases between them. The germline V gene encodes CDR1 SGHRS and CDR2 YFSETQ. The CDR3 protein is CASSIGRRYEQYF. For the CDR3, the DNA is TGCGCCAGCAGTATCGGCAGAAGATACGAGCAGTACTTC.

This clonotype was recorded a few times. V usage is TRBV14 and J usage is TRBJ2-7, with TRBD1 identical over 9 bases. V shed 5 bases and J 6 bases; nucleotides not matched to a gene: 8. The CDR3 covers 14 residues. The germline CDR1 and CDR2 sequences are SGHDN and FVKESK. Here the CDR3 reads CASSSDTGGSEQYF. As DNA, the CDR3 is TGTGCCAGCAGCTCAGACACAGGGGGCAGCGAGCAGTACTTC. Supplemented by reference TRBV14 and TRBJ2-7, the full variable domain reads EAGVTQFPSHSVIEKGQTVTLRCDPISGHDNLYWYRRVMGKEIKFLLHFVKESKQDESGMPNNRFLAERTGGTYSTLKVQPAELEDSGVYFCASSSDTGGSEQYFGPGTRLTVT.

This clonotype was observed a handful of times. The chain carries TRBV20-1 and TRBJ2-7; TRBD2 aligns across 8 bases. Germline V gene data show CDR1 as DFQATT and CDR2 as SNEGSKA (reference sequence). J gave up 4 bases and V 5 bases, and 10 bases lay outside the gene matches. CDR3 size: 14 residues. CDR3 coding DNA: TGCAGTGCTCCAGAAGCGGGGGAACCTTACGAGCAGTACTTC. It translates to CSAPEAGEPYEQYF.

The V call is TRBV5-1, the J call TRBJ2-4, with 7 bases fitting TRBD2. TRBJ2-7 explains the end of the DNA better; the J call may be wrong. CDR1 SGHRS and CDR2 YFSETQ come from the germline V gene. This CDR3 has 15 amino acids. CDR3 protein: CASSLAGGGMYEQYF. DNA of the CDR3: TGCGCCAGCAGCTTGGCGGGGGGTGGTATGTACGAGCAGTACTTC.

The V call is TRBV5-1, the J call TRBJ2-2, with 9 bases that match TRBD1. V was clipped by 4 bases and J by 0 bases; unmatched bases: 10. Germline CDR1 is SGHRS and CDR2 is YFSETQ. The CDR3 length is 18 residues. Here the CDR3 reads CASSTGTGRTPNTGELFF. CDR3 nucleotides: TGCGCCAGCAGCACGGGGACAGGGAGGACGCCGAACACCGGGGAGCTGTTTTTT.